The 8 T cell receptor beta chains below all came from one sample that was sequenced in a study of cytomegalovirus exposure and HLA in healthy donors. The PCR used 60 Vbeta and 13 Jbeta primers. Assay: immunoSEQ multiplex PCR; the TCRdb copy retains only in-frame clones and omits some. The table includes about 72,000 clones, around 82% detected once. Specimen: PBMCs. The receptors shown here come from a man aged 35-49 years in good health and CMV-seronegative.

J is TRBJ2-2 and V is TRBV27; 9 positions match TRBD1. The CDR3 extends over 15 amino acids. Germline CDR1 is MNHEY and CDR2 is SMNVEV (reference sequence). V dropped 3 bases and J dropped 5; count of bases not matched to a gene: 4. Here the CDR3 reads CASSFWDRVTGELFF. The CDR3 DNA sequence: TGTGCCAGCAGTTTTTGGGACAGGGTGACCGGGGAGCTGTTTTTT.

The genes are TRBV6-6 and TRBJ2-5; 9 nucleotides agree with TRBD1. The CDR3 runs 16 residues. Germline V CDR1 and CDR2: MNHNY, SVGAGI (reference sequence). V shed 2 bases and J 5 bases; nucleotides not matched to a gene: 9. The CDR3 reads CASSYGTGGVGETQYF. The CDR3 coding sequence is TGTGCCAGCAGTTACGGTACAGGGGGCGTCGGGGAGACCCAGTACTTC.

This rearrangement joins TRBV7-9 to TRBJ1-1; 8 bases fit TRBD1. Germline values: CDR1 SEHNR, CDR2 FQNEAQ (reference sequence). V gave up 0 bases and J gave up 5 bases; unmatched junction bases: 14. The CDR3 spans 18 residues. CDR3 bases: TGTGCCAGCAGCTTAGCCCCCCTTCGACAGGGGTGGAAAACTGAAGCTTTCTTT. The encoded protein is CASSLAPLRQGWKTEAFF. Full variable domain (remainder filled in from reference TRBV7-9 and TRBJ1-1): DTGVSQNPRHKITKRGQNVTFRCDPISEHNRLYWYRQTLGQGPEFLTYFQNEAQLEKSRLLSDRFSAERPKGSFSTLEIQRTEQGDSAMYLCASSLAPLRQGWKTEAFFGQGTRLTVV.

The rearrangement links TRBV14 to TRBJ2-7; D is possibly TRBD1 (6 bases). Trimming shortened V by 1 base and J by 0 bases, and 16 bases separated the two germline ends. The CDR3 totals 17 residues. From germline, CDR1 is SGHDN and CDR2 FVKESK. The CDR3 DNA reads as TGTGCCAGCAGCCAAGCCTTTACAGGGCCAATCTCCTACGAGCAGTACTTC. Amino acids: CASSQAFTGPISYEQYF.

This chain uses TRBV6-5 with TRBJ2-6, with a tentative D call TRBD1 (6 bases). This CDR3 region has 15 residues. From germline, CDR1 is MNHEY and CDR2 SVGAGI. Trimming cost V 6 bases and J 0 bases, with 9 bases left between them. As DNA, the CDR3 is TGTGCCAGCAGGGAACAGGGCTCTGGGGCCAACGTCCTGACTTTC. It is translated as CASREQGSGANVLTF.

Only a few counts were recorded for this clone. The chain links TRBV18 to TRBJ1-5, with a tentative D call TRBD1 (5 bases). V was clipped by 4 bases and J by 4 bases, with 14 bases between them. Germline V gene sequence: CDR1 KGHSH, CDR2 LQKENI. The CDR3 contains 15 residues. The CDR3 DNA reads TGTGCCAGCTCACAGGGACTGGGGCAGAATCAGCCCCAGCATTTT. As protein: CASSQGLGQNQPQHF.

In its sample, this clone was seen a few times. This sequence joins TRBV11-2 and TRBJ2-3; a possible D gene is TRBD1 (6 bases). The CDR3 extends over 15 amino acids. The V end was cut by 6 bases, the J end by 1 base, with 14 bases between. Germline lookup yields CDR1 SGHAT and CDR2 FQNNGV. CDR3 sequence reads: CASSPTGFGTDTQYF. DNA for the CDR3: TGTGCCAGCAGTCCAACAGGGTTCGGCACAGATACGCAGTATTTT.

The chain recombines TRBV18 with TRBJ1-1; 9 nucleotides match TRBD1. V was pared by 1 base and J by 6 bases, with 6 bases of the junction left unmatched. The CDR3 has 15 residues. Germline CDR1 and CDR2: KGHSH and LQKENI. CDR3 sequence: CASSPRVQGAPEAFF. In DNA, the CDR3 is TGTGCCAGCTCACCACGGGTACAGGGGGCCCCTGAAGCTTTCTTT.